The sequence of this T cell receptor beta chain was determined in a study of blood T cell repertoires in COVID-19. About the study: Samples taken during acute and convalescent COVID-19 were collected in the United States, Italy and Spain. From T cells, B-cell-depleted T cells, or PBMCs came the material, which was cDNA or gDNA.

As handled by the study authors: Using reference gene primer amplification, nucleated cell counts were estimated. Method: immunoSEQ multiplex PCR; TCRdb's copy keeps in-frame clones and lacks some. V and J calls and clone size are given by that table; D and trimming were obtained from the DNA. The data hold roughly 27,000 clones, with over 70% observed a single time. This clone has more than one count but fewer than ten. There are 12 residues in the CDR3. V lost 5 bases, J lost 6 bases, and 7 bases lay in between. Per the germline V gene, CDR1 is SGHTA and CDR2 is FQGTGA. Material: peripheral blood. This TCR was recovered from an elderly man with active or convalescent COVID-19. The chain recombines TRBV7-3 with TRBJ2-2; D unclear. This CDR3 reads CASSLAPGELFF. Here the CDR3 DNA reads TGTGCCAGCAGCCTGGCCCCCGGGGAGCTGTTTTTT.